This TCR beta chain stems from a study of T cell responses to AZD1222 COVID-19 vaccine. CDR3 length: 14 amino acids. From germline, CDR1 is MNHEY and CDR2 SVGAGI. V was cut by 7 bases and J by 1 base, with 13 bases left in between. This clone has a single count. Method: immunoSEQ multiplex PCR; TCRdb's copy keeps in-frame clones and lacks some. Among tens of thousands of clones listed, 65% to 90% were seen once. The sample in question was peripheral blood, obtained on day 0 of AZD1222 vaccination. The receptor's source is an adult in good health. V usage is TRBV6-5 and J usage is TRBJ1-1, with TRBD1 as a possible D gene (6 bases). The CDR3 DNA follows: TGTGCCAGCACCCCCAGGGGATCGAACACTGAAGCTTTCTTT. Protein product: CASTPRGSNTEAFF.